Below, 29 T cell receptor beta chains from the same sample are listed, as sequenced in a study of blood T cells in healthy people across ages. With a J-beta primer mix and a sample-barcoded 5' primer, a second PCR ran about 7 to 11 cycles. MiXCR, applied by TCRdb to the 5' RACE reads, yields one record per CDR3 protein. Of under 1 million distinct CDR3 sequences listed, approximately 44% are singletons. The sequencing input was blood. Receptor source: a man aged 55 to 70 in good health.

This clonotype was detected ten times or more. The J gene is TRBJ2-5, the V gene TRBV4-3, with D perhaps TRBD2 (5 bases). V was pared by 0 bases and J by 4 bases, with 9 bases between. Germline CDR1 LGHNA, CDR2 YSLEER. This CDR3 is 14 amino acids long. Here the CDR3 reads CASSQEYAGETQYF. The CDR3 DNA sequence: TGCGCCAGCAGCCAAGAGTACGCGGGAGAGACCCAGTACTTC.

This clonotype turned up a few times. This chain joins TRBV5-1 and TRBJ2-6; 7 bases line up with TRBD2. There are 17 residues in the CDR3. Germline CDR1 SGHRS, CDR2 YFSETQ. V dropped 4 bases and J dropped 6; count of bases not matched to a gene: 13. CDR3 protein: CASSPGGIWGKANVLTF. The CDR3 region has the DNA TGCGCCAGCAGCCCCGGGGGGATCTGGGGAAAGGCCAACGTCCTGACTTTC.

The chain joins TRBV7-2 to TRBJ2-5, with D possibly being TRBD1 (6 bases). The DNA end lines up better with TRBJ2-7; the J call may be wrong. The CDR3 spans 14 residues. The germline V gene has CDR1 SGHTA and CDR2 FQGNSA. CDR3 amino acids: CASSFDRYSGEQYF. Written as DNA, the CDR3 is TGTGCCAGCAGCTTTGACAGGTACTCCGGCGAGCAGTACTTC.

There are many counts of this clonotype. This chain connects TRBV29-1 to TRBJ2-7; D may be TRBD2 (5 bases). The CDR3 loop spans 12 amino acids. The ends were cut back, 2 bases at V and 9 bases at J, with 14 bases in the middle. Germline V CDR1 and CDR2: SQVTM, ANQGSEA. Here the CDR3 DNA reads TGCAGCGTTGAAACGCCGAGCGGATTGCAGTACTTC. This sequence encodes CSVETPSGLQYF.

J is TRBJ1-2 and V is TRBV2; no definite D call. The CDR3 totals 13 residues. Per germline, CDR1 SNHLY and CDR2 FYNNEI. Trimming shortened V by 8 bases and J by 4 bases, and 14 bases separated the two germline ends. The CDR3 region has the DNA TGTGCCAGCTTTATCAACGGGGTCTATGGCTACACCTTC. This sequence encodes CASFINGVYGYTF. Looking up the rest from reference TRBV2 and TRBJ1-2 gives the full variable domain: EPEVTQTPSHQVTQMGQEVILRCVPISNHLYFYWYRQILGQKVEFLVSFYNNEISEKSEIFDDQFSVERPDGSNFTLKIRSTKLEDSAMYFCASFINGVYGYTFGSGTRLTVV.

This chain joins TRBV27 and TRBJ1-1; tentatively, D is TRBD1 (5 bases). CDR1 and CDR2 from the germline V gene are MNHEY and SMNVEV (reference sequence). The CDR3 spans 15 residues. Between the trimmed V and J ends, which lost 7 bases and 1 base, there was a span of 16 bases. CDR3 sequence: CASKGVTFGNTEAFF. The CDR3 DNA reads TGTGCCAGCAAAGGGGTCACCTTTGGGAACACTGAAGCTTTCTTT.

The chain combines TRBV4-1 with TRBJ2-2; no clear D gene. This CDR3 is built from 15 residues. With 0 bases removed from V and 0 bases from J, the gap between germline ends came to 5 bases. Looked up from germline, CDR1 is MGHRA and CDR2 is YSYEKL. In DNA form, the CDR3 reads TGCGCCAGCAGCCAAGATTCCCCGAACACCGGGGAGCTGTTTTTT. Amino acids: CASSQDSPNTGELFF.

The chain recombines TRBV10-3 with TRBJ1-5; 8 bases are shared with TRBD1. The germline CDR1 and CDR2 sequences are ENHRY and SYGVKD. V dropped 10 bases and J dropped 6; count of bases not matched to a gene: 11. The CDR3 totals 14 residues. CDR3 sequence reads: CATQIGQGAQPQHF. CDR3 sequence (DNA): TGTGCCACGCAAATCGGACAGGGAGCTCAGCCCCAGCATTTT.

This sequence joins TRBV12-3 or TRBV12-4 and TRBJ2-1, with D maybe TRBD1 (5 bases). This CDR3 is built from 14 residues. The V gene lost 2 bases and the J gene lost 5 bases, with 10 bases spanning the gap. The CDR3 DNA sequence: TGTGCCAGCAGTTTACCGCAGGGCAACAATGAGCAGTTCTTC. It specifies CASSLPQGNNEQFF.

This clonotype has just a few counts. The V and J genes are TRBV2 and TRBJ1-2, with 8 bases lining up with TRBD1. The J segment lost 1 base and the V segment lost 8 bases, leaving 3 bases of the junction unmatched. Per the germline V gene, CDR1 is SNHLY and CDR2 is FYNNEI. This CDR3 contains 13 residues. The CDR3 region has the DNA TGTGCCAGCGGACAGGGCGTTAACTATGGCTACACCTTC. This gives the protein CASGQGVNYGYTF.

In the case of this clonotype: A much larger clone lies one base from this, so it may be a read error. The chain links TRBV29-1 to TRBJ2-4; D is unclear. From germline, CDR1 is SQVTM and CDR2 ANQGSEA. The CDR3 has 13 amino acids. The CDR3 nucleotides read TGCAGCGTTGAGGTGGGCTCTAAAAGCATTCAGTACTTC. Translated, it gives CSVEVGSKSIQYF.

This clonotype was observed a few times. CDR3: CSASWAGARDTQYF. The CDR3 nucleotides are TGCAGTGCTAGTTGGGCGGGGGCCCGAGATACGCAGTATTTT. The chain recombines TRBV20-1 with TRBJ2-3; TRBD2 is a possible D gene (7 bases). V lost 3 bases, J lost 5 bases, and 15 bases lay in between. From germline, CDR1 is DFQATT and CDR2 SNEGSKA (reference sequence). This CDR3 comprises 14 residues.

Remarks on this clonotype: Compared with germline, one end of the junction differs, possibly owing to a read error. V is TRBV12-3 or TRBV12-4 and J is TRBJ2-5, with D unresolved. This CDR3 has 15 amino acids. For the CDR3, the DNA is TGTGCCAGCAGTTTAGACCTCAAGTACCAAGAGGCCCAGTACTTC. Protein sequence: CASSLDLKYQEAQYF.

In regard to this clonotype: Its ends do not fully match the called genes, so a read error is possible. The CDR3 loop reads CTSKRTSGYTDTQYF. DNA for the CDR3: TGTACCAGCAAACGGACTAGCGGCTACACAGATACGCAGTATTTT. The V gene is TRBV6-4, the J gene TRBJ2-3; 10 bases match TRBD2. The germline CDR1 and CDR2 sequences are MRHNA and SNTAGT. The CDR3 length is 15 residues.

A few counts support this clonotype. CDR3 amino acids: CASSIVGPGTGSFYEQYF. CDR3 DNA sequence: TGTGCCAGTAGTATAGTAGGCCCTGGGACAGGGTCGTTCTACGAGCAGTACTTC. The chain employs TRBV19 and TRBJ2-5, with 9 bases fitting TRBD1. The assigned J gene may be wrong: the sequence end matches TRBJ2-7 better. Germline V gives CDR1 LNHDA, CDR2 SQIVND (reference sequence). This CDR3 is built from 18 residues.

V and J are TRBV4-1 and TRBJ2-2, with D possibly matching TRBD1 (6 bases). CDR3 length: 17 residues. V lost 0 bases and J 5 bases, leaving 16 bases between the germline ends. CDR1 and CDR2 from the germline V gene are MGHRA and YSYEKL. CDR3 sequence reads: CASSQDGGRVGTGELFF. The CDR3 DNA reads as TGCGCCAGCAGCCAAGATGGGGGCAGGGTTGGGACCGGGGAGCTGTTTTTT.

The CDR3 loop reads CAWSRGAGEKLFF. The CDR3 DNA sequence: TGTGCCTGGAGCCGGGGGGCTGGTGAAAAACTGTTTTTT. J is TRBJ1-4 and V is TRBV30; maybe TRBD1 (6 bases). Germline loops: CDR1 GTSNPN, CDR2 SVGIG (reference sequence). The CDR3 consists of 13 residues. V was trimmed by 3 bases and J by 7 bases, leaving 12 bases between them.

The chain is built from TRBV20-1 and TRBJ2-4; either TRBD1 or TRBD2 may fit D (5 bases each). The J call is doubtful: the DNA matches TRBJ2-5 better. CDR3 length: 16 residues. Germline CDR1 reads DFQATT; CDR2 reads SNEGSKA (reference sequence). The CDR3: CSASQRDRTIGETQYF. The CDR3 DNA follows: TGCAGTGCTTCCCAAAGGGACCGGACCATCGGGGAGACCCAGTACTTC.

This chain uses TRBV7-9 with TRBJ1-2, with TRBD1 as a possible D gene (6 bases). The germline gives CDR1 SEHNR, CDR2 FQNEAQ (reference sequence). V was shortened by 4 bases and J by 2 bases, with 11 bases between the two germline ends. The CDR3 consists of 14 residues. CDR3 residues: CASSSWGANYGYTF. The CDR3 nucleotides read TGTGCCAGCAGCTCATGGGGGGCCAACTATGGCTACACCTTC.

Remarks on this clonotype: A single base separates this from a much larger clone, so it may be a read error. This CDR3 is CANSQQGQGAYEQYF. CDR3 sequence (DNA): TGCGCCAACAGCCAACAGGGACAGGGGGCATACGAGCAGTACTTC. The chain links TRBV4-3 to TRBJ2-4; 12 bases are a match to TRBD1. The tail of the sequence fits TRBJ2-7 better, so the J call may be wrong. There are 15 residues in the CDR3. The V gene's germline CDR1 is LGHNA and CDR2 YSLEER.

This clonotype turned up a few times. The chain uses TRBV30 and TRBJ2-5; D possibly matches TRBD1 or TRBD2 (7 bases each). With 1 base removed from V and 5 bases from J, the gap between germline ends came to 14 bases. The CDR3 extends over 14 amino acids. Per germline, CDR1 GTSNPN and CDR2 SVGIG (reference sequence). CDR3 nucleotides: TGTGCCTGGAGTGAACAGGGGAGGGGGGAGACCCAGTACTTC. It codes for CAWSEQGRGETQYF.

The CDR3 here is CASRPLGDHTQYF. DNA for the CDR3: TGTGCCAGCAGACCCTTAGGGGACCATACGCAGTATTTT. This sequence joins TRBV11-2 and TRBJ2-3; D might be TRBD1 or TRBD2, each matching 5 bases. The germline gives CDR1 SGHAT, CDR2 FQNNGV. The ends were cut back, 6 bases at V and 7 bases at J, with 14 bases in the middle. The CDR3 loop spans 13 amino acids.

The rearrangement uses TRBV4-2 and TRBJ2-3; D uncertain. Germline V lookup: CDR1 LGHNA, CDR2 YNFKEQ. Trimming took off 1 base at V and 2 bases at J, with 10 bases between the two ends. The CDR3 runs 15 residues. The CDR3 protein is CASSQAREVTDTQYF. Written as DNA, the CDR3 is TGTGCCAGCAGCCAAGCCCGAGAAGTCACAGATACGCAGTATTTT.

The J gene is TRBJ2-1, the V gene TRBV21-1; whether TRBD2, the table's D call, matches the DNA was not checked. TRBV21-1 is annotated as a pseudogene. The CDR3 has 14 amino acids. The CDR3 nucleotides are TGTGCCAGCAGCCCCGGAGTCCGGACTAGAAGTGAGTTCTTC. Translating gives CASSPGVRTRSEFF.

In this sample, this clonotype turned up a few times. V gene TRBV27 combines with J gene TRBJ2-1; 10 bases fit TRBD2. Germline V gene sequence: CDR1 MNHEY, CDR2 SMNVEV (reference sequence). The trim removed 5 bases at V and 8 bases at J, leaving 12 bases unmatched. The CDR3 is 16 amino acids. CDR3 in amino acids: CASSPLAGAQIDEQFF. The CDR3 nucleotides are TGTGCCAGCAGTCCGCTAGCGGGGGCCCAAATCGATGAGCAGTTCTTC.

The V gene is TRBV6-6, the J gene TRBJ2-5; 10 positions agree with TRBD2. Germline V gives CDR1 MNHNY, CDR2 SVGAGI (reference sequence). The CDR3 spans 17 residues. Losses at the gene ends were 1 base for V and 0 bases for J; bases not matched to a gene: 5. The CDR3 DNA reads TGTGCCAGCAGTTACTTGCGGACTAGCGGCAACCAAGAGACCCAGTACTTC. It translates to CASSYLRTSGNQETQYF.

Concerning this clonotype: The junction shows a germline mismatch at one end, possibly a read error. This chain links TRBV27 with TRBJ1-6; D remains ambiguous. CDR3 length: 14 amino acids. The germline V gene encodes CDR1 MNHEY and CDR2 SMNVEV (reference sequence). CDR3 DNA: TGTGCCAGCAGTACGGACGGTTTCTGGTCACCCCCCCACTTT. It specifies CASSTDGFWSPPHF.

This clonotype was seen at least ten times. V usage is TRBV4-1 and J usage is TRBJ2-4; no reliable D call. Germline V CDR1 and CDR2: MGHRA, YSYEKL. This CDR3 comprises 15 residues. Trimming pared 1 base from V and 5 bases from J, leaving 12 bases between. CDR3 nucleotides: TGCGCCAGCAGCCAAGCGTCGGGCCCGGAAAACATTCAGTACTTC. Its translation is CASSQASGPENIQYF.

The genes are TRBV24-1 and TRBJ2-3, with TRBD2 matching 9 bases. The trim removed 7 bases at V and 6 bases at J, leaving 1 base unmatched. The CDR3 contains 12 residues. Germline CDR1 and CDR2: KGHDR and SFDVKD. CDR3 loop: CATSGTSDTQYF. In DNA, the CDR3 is TGTGCCACCAGCGGGACTAGCGATACGCAGTATTTT.